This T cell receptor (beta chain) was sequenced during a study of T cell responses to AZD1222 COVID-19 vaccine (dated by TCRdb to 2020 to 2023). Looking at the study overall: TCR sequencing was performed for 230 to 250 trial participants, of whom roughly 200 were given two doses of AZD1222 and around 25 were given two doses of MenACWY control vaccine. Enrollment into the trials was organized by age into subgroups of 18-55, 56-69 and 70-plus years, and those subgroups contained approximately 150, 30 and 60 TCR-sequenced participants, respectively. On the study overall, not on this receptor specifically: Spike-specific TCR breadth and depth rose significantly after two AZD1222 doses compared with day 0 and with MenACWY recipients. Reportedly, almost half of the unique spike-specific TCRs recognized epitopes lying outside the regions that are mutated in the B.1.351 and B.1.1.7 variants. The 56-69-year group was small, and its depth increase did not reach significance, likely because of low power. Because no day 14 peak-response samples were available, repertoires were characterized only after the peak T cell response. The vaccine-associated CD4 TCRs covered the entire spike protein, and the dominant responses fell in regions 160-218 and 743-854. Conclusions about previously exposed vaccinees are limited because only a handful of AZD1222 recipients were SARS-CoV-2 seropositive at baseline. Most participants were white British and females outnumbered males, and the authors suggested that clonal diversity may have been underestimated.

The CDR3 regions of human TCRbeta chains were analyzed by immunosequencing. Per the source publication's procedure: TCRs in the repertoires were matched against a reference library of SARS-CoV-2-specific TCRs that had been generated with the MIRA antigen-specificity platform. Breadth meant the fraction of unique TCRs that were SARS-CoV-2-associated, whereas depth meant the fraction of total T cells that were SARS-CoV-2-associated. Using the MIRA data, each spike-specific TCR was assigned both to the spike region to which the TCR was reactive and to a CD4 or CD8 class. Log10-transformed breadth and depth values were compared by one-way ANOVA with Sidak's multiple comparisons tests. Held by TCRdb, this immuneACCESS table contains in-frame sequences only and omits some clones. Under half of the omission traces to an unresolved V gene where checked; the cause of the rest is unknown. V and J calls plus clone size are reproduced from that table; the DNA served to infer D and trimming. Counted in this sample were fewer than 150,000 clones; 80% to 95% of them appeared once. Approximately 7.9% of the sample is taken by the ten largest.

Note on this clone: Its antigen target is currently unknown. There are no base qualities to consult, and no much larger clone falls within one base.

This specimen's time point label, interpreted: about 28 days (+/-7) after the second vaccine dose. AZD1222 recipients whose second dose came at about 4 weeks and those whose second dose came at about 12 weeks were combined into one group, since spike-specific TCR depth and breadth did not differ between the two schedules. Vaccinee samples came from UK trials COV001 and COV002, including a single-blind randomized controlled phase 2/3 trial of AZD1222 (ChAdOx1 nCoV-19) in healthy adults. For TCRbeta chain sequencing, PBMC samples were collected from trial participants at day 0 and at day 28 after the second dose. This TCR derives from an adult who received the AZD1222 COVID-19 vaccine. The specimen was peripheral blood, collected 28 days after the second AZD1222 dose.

The CDR3 sequence is CASSSGLAGPYNEQFF. Read as DNA, the sequence is TGTGCCAGCAGCTCGGGACTAGCGGGACCGTACAATGAGCAGTTCTTC. The rearrangement joined TRBV5-4 to TRBJ2-1; the junction holds 13 bases that match TRBD2. The CDR3 sequence holds 16 residues, the cysteine and phenylalanine included. Only CDR3 DNA is held: 48 bases, read in frame from base 1. The V end gives up 3 bases and the J end 4 bases, leaving 4 bases in the junction not matched to a gene. The germline V gene (reference sequence) supplies CDR1 SGHNT and CDR2 YYREEE.